This T cell receptor (beta chain) was sequenced during a study of cytomegalovirus exposure and HLA in healthy donors. Study-wide results and limits: Within a later analysis, the majority of CMV-associated TCR beta chains appeared HLA-restricted.

Donors were nominally healthy when sampled, though unrecorded immune exposures were likely. The CDR3 is 13 residues long. The germline V and J ends were trimmed by 6 bases and 3 bases, with 9 bases remaining between them. CDR1 LNHDA and CDR2 SQIVND come from the germline V gene (reference sequence). Primers: 60 Vbeta forward and 13 Jbeta reverse. The data were produced by immunoSEQ multiplex PCR, yet TCRdb's version contains in-frame clones alone and is incomplete. The listing records 200,000 or so clones. To note about this clone: Its target is not known.

This chain connects TRBV19 to TRBJ1-5; D remains ambiguous. This clonotype was sampled from a boy aged 5-17 years in good health and CMV-seronegative. The material sequenced was PBMCs. CDR3 bases: TGTGCCAGTAGCCCCACTATCAATCAGCCCCAGCATTTT. Translating it yields CASSPTINQPQHF.